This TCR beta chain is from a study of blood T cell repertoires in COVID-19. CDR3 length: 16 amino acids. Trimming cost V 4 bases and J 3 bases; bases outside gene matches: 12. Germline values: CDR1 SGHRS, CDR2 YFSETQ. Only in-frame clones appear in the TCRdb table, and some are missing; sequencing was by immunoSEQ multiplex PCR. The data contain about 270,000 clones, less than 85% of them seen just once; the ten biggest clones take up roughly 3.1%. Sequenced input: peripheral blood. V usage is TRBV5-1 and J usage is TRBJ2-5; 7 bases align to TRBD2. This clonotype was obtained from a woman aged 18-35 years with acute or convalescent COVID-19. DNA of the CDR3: TGCGCCAGCAGCCCGCGAGTAGCGGGCGGGGAAGAGACCCAGTACTTC. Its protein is CASSPRVAGGEETQYF.